This T cell receptor (beta chain) appears in the sequencing data of a study of T cell repertoires in cytomegalovirus infection. Turning to the study itself: Newly reported HLA-C-restricted and thoroughly characterized HLA-B-restricted CMV epitopes were employed. Public TCR beta signatures marked donors with CMV infection and the matching HLA. Whole-study findings and limits: The ex vivo response was dominated by HLA-C-restricted CMV-specific TCR beta clonotypes.

Points on this clonotype: What it binds is unknown.

Trimming stripped 10 bases from V and 4 bases from J, with 16 bases between. Germline lookup yields CDR1 SGHTA and CDR2 FQGTGA. The CDR3 length is 14 residues. TCRdb called the reads again in MiXCR, with one record for every CDR3 protein. The sample has around 770,000 distinct CDR3 sequences; under 35% are singletons. Here the sequenced sample was cultured CD8+ T cells from PBMCs, taken from culture after CMV antigen stimulation. The receptor comes from a human donor in good health (CMV status not recorded). Some clones in this sample may be carry-over from other donors' samples. This rearrangement joins TRBV7-3 to TRBJ2-2; possibly TRBD2 for D (6 bases). The CDR3 DNA reads as TGTGCCAATCAAGGAGGGGATGGCACCGGGGAGCTGTTTTTT. It encodes CANQGGDGTGELFF.